This TCR beta chain was documented in a study of cytomegalovirus exposure and HLA in healthy donors. Regarding this clone: No antigen is known for it.

60 Vbeta and 13 Jbeta primers were used in PCR. The protocol was immunoSEQ multiplex PCR, while the TCRdb copy is restricted to in-frame clones and leaves out a portion. The sample consists of around 140,000 clones, approximately 80% of them appearing once. Between the trimmed V and J ends, which lost 5 bases and 7 bases, there was a span of 12 bases. This CDR3 has 13 residues. Germline assignment: CDR1 MGHDK and CDR2 SYGVNS. The study's findings and limits: Differences between HLA loci emerged in a later analysis of TCR association rates, with DRB1 most and HLA-C fewest.

Sequencing used PBMCs. This TCR derives from a woman aged 18-29 years in good health and CMV-seronegative. The genes are TRBV25-1 and TRBJ1-5, with TRBD1 as a possible D gene (5 bases). CDR3 sequence reads: CASSSGGEQPQHF. CDR3 nucleotides: TGTGCCAGCAGTAGCGGGGGTGAGCAGCCCCAGCATTTT.